These 3 T cell receptor beta chains were sequenced from one sample in a study of blood T cells in healthy people across ages. For the second PCR, which ran for 7 to 11 cycles, a sample-barcoded 5' primer and a J-beta primer mix were used. TCRdb reanalysed the 5' RACE reads using MiXCR and keeps one entry per CDR3 protein. Of 790,000 or so distinct CDR3 sequences in the sample, more than 55% were seen once. The sequenced sample was blood. The receptors were sampled from a man between 40 and 49 years old in good health.

This chain connects TRBV7-8 to TRBJ1-1, with D perhaps TRBD1 (5 bases). Trimming shortened V by 6 bases and J by 2 bases, and 22 bases separated the two germline ends. Germline CDR1 reads SGHVS; CDR2 reads FQNEAQ. CDR3 size: 17 residues. This CDR3 is CASSTPRVSTSNTEAFF. The CDR3, as DNA: TGTGCCAGCAGTACACCCAGGGTCTCCACTTCAAACACTGAAGCTTTCTTT.

The chain combines TRBV4-2 with TRBJ2-7; possibly TRBD2 for D (6 bases). This CDR3 has 15 residues. Germline lookup yields CDR1 LGHNA and CDR2 YNFKEQ. V shed 3 bases and J shed 4 bases, with 16 bases lying between them. CDR3: CASSQEGREAYEQYF. The CDR3 DNA sequence: TGTGCCAGCAGCCAGGAAGGCAGGGAGGCGTACGAGCAGTACTTC.

To note about this clonotype: It may be a read error: a sequence one base away is much more abundant. The chain joins TRBV5-1 to TRBJ1-6, with D perhaps matching TRBD1 (6 bases). This CDR3 spans 13 amino acids. Germline V gene sequence: CDR1 SGHRS, CDR2 YFSETQ. V lost 4 bases to trimming and J lost 9 bases, with 11 bases between them. CDR3 residues: CASSPRGSSPLHF. The DNA for the CDR3 is TGCGCCAGCAGCCCCAGGGGTAGTTCACCCCTCCACTTT.